The clone carrying this T cell receptor (beta chain) showed up many times. The antigen remains unidentified. The sample belongs to a study of early T cells in non-severe SARS-CoV-2 infection. Background on the study: Chains from this unsorted whole-blood bulk RNA could not be paired.

Study results and caveats: Anti-spike CD8 responses were favored by VDJdb matching, which missed private and CD4 specificities.

CDR1 MDHEN and CDR2 SYDVKM come from the germline V gene. Trimming shortened V by 0 bases and J by 6 bases, and 9 bases separated the two germline ends. CDR3 length: 14 amino acids. The library protocol tagged individual cDNA molecules with unique molecular identifiers. TCRdb passed the 5' RACE reads through MiXCR, listing each CDR3 protein once. The table lists about 81,000 distinct CDR3 sequences, more than 5% of them singletons. Input material: whole blood. The TCR originated in an adult who was a healthcare worker with PCR-confirmed SARS-CoV-2 infection or an uninfected control (not recorded which). The chain carries TRBV28 and TRBJ2-1, with D maybe TRBD2 (7 bases). The CDR3 loop reads CASSLWGGRNEQFF. The CDR3 DNA reads TGTGCCAGCAGTTTATGGGGGGGGCGCAATGAGCAGTTCTTC.